This is a list of T cell receptor beta chains from one sample in a study of persistence of HIV-infected CD4 T cells. These TCRs' antigens remain unknown. TCRdb's table, derived via immunoSEQ multiplex PCR, lists solely in-frame clones and lacks some. The sample includes roughly 41,000 clones, 75% to 90% seen only once; the top ten take roughly 1.5%. The sample here was CD4+ T cells sorted from PBMCs after roughly 18-hour stimulation, taken from a patient who received antiretroviral therapy. The source of these receptors is an adult man with HIV who was CMV-seropositive. Both conserved end residues are part of each CDR3. The order of the fields is clone size, J gene, D gene, V gene, CDR3 length, CDR3 DNA, CDR3 protein. D genes are given only for firm matches. Where a row states a size, it is once, few, many or the class of an expanded clone; other rows omit it.

size: .; J: TRBJ2-1; D: TRBD1; V: TRBV10-3; length: 11; DNA: TGTGCCATGGGGACAGCCAATGAGCAGTTCTTC; CDR3: CAMGTANEQFF
size: .; J: TRBJ1-5; D: .; V: TRBV7-2; length: 17; DNA: TGTGCCAGCAGCGCGCCGGGGGGGCCGGTTGGCAATCAGCCCCAGCATTTT; CDR3: CASSAPGGPVGNQPQHF
size: .; J: TRBJ1-4; D: .; V: TRBV6-6; length: 14; DNA: TGTGCCAGCAGGGTGGTAGCAACTAATGAAAAACTGTTTTTT; CDR3: CASRVVATNEKLFF
size: .; J: TRBJ1-1; D: .; V: TRBV4-2; length: 15; DNA: TGTGCCAGCAGCCAAGAGCCGGAACTGAACACTGAAGCTTTCTTT; CDR3: CASSQEPELNTEAFF
size: .; J: TRBJ2-7; D: .; V: TRBV29-1; length: 14; DNA: TGCAGCGTTGTTGGTCGGGGACCCTCCTACGAGCAGTACTTC; CDR3: CSVVGRGPSYEQYF
size: .; J: TRBJ2-3; D: .; V: TRBV27; length: 13; DNA: TGTGCCAGCAGTCCCTTTAGCACAGATACGCAGTATTTT; CDR3: CASSPFSTDTQYF
size: .; J: TRBJ1-1; D: TRBD1; V: TRBV12-3/TRBV12-4; length: 12; DNA: TGTGCCAGCAGTGGGACAGGGCTCCCGGCTTTCTTT; CDR3: CASSGTGLPAFF
size: few; J: TRBJ2-3; D: .; V: TRBV5-1; length: 15; DNA: TGCGCCAGCAGCTTTGACGATTCGCGCACAGATACGCAGTATTTT; CDR3: CASSFDDSRTDTQYF
size: .; J: TRBJ1-5; D: TRBD1; V: TRBV6-5; length: 15; DNA: TGTGCCAGCAGAGAGACAGGGATCAGGAATCAGCCCCAGCATTTT; CDR3: CASRETGIRNQPQHF
size: once; J: TRBJ1-3; D: TRBD1; V: TRBV2; length: 17; DNA: TGTGCCAGCAGTGGGAGGGGGACAGGGTCATTGCTAAACACCATATATTTT; CDR3: CASSGRGTGSLLNTIYF
size: .; J: TRBJ2-4; D: TRBD2; V: TRBV3-1/TRBV3-2; length: 12; DNA: TGTGCCAGCAGCCTCGGGAGGGGTATTCAGTACTTC; CDR3: CASSLGRGIQYF
size: .; J: TRBJ1-1; D: .; V: TRBV10-3; length: 16; DNA: TGTGCCATCAGTGAGTACCATGTGGGCGGGAACACTGAAGCTTTCTTT; CDR3: CAISEYHVGGNTEAFF
size: .; J: TRBJ1-2; D: TRBD1; V: TRBV3-1/TRBV3-2; length: 15; DNA: TGTGCCAGCAGCCCCTCGGGGGACAGGACCTATGGCTACACCTTC; CDR3: CASSPSGDRTYGYTF
size: .; J: TRBJ1-1; D: TRBD1; V: TRBV19; length: 15; DNA: TGTGCCAGTAGTACGGGGACAGGGGGAGGCACTGAAGCTTTCTTT; CDR3: CASSTGTGGGTEAFF
size: once; J: TRBJ1-1; D: .; V: TRBV7-3; length: 13; DNA: TGTGCCAGCAGCTTTGCTGGGAACACTGAAGCTTTCTTT; CDR3: CASSFAGNTEAFF
size: .; J: TRBJ1-2; D: .; V: TRBV4-2; length: 17; DNA: TGTGCCAGCAGCCAAGACTCGATTACGACGGGGAACTATGGCTACACCTTC; CDR3: CASSQDSITTGNYGYTF
size: .; J: TRBJ2-3; D: TRBD2; V: TRBV5-1; length: 15; DNA: TGCGCCAGCAGCTTCGTAGGACTAGCCGGAGATACGCAGTATTTT; CDR3: CASSFVGLAGDTQYF
size: .; J: TRBJ2-7; D: .; V: TRBV24-1; length: 11; DNA: TGTGCCACCAGTGAAGAGACAGTTCAGTACTTC; CDR3: CATSEETVQYF
size: .; J: TRBJ1-1; D: .; V: TRBV28; length: 11; DNA: TGTGCCAGCACCGGACGGTCGAAAGCTTTCTTT; CDR3: CASTGRSKAFF
size: .; J: TRBJ1-1; D: .; V: TRBV2; length: 11; DNA: TGTGCCAGCAGTTTAGACACCAGGGCTTTCTTT; CDR3: CASSLDTRAFF
size: .; J: TRBJ2-7; D: TRBD1; V: TRBV7-2; length: 17; DNA: TGTGCCAGCAGCTTAGCCTCGGGACAGGAAGGCCCCTACGAGCAGTACTTC; CDR3: CASSLASGQEGPYEQYF
size: .; J: TRBJ2-2; D: .; V: TRBV5-1; length: 15; DNA: TGCGCCAGCAGCCCGGACAGTCCTAACACCGGGGAGCTGTTTTTT; CDR3: CASSPDSPNTGELFF
size: .; J: TRBJ1-2; D: .; V: TRBV10-1; length: 15; DNA: TGCGCCAGCAGAGTTTTACAGGTTAGCGAAGGTGGCTACACCTTC; CDR3: CASRVLQVSEGGYTF
size: few; J: TRBJ2-2; D: .; V: TRBV14; length: 16; DNA: TGTGCCAGCAGCCCACCCGGCCGGGGGAACACCGGGGAGCTGTTTTTT; CDR3: CASSPPGRGNTGELFF
size: .; J: TRBJ2-4; D: TRBD1; V: TRBV10-2; length: 12; DNA: TGCGCCAGCAGCGGACAGGGGGACATTCAGTACTTC; CDR3: CASSGQGDIQYF
size: .; J: TRBJ1-5; D: .; V: TRBV5-1; length: 14; DNA: TGCGCCAGCAGCCCCACAGCAGGAACTCAGCCCCAGCATTTT; CDR3: CASSPTAGTQPQHF
size: few; J: TRBJ1-1; D: .; V: TRBV5-1; length: 15; DNA: TGCGCCAGCAGCTTGGACGGGGAGATGAACACTGAAGCTTTCTTT; CDR3: CASSLDGEMNTEAFF
size: few; J: TRBJ1-5; D: TRBD1; V: TRBV6-5; length: 15; DNA: TGTGCCAGCAGTTCCGGGACAGTTAGCAATCAGCCCCAGCATTTT; CDR3: CASSSGTVSNQPQHF
size: .; J: TRBJ1-3; D: TRBD1; V: TRBV9; length: 16; DNA: TGTGCCAGCAGCGCCTTCGGGACAGGGTTAGGAAACACCATATATTTT; CDR3: CASSAFGTGLGNTIYF
size: once; J: TRBJ1-1; D: TRBD1; V: TRBV4-1; length: 15; DNA: TGCGCCAGCAGCCCGGGACAGGGGCCGAACACTGAAGCTTTCTTT; CDR3: CASSPGQGPNTEAFF
size: .; J: TRBJ2-1; D: .; V: TRBV7-2; length: 14; DNA: TGTGCCAGCAGGGGCGTGGTGGGAAGGAATGAGCAGTTCTTC; CDR3: CASRGVVGRNEQFF
size: .; J: TRBJ2-7; D: TRBD1; V: TRBV5-4; length: 15; DNA: TGTGCCAGCAGCCCGACCACAGGGGTAAACTACGAGCAGTACTTC; CDR3: CASSPTTGVNYEQYF
size: .; J: TRBJ2-2; D: TRBD2; V: TRBV5-1; length: 15; DNA: TGCGCCAGCAGCTTGCCGGGGGGTAGGACCGGGGAGCTGTTTTTT; CDR3: CASSLPGGRTGELFF
size: .; J: TRBJ1-5; D: TRBD1; V: TRBV19; length: 13; DNA: TGTGCCAGTAGTATGGACAGGGGACAGCCCCAGCATTTT; CDR3: CASSMDRGQPQHF
size: .; J: TRBJ2-2; D: .; V: TRBV14; length: 13; DNA: TGTGCCAGCAGCCAAGATAACCGAGGGGAGCTGTTTTTT; CDR3: CASSQDNRGELFF
size: once; J: TRBJ2-7; D: .; V: TRBV9; length: 13; DNA: TGTGCCAGCAGCGTAGGTGGGGGCGACGAGCAGTACTTC; CDR3: CASSVGGGDEQYF